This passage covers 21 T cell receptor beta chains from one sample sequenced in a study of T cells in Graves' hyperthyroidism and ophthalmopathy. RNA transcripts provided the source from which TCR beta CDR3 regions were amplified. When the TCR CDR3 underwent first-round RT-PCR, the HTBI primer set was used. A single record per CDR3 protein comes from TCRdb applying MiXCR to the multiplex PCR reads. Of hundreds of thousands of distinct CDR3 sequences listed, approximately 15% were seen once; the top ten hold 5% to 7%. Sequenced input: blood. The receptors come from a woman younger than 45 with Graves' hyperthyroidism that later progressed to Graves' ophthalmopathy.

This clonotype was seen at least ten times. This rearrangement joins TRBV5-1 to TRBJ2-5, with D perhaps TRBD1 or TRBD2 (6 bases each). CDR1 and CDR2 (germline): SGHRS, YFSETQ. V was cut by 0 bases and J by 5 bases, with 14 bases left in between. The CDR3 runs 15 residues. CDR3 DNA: TGCGCCAGCAGCTTGGTTTCCGGGGGCCGGGAGACCCAGTACTTC. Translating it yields CASSLVSGGRETQYF.

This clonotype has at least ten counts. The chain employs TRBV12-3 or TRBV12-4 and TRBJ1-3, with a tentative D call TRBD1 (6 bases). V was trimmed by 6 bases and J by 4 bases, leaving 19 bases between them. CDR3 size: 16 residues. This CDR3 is CASSLTGKVSGNTIYF. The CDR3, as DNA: TGTGCCAGCAGCCTTACAGGGAAAGTGAGCGGAAACACCATATATTTT.

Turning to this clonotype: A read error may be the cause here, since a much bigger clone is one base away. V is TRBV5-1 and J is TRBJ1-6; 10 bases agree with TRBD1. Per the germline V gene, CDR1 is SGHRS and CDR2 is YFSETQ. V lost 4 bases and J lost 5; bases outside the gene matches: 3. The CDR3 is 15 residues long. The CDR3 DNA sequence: TGCGCCAGCAGCATGGGACAGGGGAATAATTCACCCCTCCACTTT. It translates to CASSMGQGNNSPLHF. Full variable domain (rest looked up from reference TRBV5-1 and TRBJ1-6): KAGVTQTPRYLIKTRGQQVTLSCSPISGHRSVSWYQQTPGQGLQFLFEYFSETQRNKGNFPGRFSGRQFSNSRSEMNVSTLELGDSALYLCASSMGQGNNSPLHFGNGTRLTVT.

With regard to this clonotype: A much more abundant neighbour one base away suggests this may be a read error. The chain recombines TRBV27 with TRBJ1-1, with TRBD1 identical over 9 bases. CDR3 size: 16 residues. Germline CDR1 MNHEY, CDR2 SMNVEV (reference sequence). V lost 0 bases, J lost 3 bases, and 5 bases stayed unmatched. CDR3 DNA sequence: TGTGCCAGCAGTTTATCGGGACAGGGACTGGACACTGAAGCTTTCTTT. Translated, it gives CASSLSGQGLDTEAFF.

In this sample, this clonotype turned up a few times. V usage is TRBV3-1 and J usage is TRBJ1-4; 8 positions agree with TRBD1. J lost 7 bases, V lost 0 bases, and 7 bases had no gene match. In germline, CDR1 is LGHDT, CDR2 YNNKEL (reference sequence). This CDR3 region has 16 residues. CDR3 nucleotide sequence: TGTGCCAGCAGCCAAGACCCGGACAGGGAGGGTGAAAAACTGTTTTTT. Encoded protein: CASSQDPDREGEKLFF. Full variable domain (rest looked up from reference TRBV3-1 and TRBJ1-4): DTAVSQTPKYLVTQMGNDKSIKCEQNLGHDTMYWYKQDSKKFLKIMFSYNNKELIINETVPNRFSPKSPDKAHLNLHINSLELGDSAVYFCASSQDPDREGEKLFFGSGTQLSVL.

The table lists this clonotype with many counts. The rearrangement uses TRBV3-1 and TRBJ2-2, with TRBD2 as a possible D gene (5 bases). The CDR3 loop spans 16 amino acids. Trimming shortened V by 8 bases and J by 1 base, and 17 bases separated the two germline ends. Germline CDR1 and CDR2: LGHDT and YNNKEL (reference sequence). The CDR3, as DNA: TGTGCCAGCTCCGCCCCCGGCGCGGGGAACACCGGGGAGCTGTTTTTT. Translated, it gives CASSAPGAGNTGELFF.

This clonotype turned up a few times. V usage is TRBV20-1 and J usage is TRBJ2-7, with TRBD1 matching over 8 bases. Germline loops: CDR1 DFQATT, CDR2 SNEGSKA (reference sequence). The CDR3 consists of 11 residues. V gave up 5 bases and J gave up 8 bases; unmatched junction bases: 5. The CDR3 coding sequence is TGCAGTGCTTGGACAGGGTTACAGCAGTACTTC. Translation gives CSAWTGLQQYF.

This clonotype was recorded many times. DNA of the CDR3: TGTGCCAGTATTAAACCTAGCGCGAACACTGAAGCTTTCTTT. Translating it yields CASIKPSANTEAFF. The V call is TRBV19, the J call TRBJ1-1; D is ambiguous. Germline values: CDR1 LNHDA, CDR2 SQIVND (reference sequence). Trimming shortened V by 7 bases and J by 1 base, and 13 bases separated the two germline ends. The CDR3 runs 14 residues.

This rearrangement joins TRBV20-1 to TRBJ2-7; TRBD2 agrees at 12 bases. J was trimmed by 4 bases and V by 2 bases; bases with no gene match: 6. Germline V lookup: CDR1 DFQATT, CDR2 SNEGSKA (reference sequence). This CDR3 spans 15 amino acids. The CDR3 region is CSARMGLAGGYEQYF. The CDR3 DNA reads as TGCAGTGCTAGAATGGGGCTAGCGGGAGGGTACGAGCAGTACTTC.

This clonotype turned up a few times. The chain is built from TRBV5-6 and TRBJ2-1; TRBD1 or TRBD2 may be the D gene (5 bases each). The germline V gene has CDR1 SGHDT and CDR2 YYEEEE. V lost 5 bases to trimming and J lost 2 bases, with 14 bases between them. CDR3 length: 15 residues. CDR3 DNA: TGTGCCAGCAGTCTTGGGGGAGTCCCCTACAATGAGCAGTTCTTC. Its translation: CASSLGGVPYNEQFF.

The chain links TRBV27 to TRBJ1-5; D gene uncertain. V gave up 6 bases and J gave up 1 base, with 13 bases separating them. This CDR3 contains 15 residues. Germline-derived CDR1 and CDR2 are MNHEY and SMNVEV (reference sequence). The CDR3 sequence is CASSRGGGSNQPQHF. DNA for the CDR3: TGTGCCAGCAGCCGCGGAGGAGGGAGCAATCAGCCCCAGCATTTT.

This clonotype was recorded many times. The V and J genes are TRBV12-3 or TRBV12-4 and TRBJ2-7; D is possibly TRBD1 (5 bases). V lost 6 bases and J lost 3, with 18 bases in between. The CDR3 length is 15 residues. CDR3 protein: CASSPTRQGYYEQYF. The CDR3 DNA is TGTGCCAGCAGCCCGACGCGGCAGGGTTACTACGAGCAGTACTTC.

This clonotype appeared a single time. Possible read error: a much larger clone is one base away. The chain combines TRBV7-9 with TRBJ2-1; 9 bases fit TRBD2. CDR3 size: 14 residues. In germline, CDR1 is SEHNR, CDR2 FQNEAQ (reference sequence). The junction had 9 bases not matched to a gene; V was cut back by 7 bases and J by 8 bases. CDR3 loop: CASNARTSVDEQFF. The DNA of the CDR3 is TGTGCCAGCAACGCCCGGACTAGCGTGGATGAGCAGTTCTTC.

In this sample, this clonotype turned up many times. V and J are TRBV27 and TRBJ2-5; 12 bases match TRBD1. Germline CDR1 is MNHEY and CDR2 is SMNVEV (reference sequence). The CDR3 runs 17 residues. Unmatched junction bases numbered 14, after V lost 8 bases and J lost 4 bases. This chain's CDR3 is CASRPRDRGRLTETQYF. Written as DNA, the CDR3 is TGTGCCAGCCGGCCCAGGGACAGGGGGCGATTGACAGAGACCCAGTACTTC.

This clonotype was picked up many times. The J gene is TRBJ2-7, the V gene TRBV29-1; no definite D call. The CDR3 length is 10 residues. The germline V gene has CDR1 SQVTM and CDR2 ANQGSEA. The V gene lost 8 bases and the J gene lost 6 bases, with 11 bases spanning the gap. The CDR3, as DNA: TGCAGCACTGAATCCGCCGAGCAGTACTTC. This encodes CSTESAEQYF.

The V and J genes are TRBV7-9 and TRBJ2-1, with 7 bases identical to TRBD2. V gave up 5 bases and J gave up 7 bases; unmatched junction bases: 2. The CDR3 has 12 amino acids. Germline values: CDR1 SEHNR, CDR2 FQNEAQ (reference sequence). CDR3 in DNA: TGTGCCAGCAGCCGGACTAGGAATGAGCAGTTCTTC. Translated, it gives CASSRTRNEQFF. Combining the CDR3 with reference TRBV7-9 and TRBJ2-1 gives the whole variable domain DTGVSQNPRHKITKRGQNVTFRCDPISEHNRLYWYRQTLGQGPEFLTYFQNEAQLEKSRLLSDRFSAERPKGSFSTLEIQRTEQGDSAMYLCASSRTRNEQFFGPGTRLTVL.

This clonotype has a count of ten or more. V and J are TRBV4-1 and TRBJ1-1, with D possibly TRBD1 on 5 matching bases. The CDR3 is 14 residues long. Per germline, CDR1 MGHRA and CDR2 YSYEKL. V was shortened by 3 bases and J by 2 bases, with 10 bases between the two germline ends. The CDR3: CASSHRDSNTEAFF. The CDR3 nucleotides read TGCGCCAGCAGCCATCGAGACAGTAACACTGAAGCTTTCTTT.

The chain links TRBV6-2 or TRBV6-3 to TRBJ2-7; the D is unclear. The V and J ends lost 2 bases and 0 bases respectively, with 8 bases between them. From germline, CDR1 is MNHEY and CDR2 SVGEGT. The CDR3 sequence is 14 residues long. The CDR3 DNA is TGTGCCAGCAGTTACGGCCTGACCTCCTACGAGCAGTACTTC. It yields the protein CASSYGLTSYEQYF.

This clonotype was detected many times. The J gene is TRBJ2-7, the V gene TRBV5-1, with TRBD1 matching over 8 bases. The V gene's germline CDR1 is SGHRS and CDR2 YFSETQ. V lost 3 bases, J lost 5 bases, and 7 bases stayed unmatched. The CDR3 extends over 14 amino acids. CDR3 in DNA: TGCGCCAGCAGCTCAAGGACAGGGTTGGACGAGCAGTACTTC. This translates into CASSSRTGLDEQYF.

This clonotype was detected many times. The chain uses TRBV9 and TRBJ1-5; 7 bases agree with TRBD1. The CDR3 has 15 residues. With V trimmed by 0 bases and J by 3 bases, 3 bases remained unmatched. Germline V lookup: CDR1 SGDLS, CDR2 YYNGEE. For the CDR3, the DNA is TGTGCCAGCAGCGTAGGGGGACAGCTCAATCAGCCCCAGCATTTT. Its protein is CASSVGGQLNQPQHF.

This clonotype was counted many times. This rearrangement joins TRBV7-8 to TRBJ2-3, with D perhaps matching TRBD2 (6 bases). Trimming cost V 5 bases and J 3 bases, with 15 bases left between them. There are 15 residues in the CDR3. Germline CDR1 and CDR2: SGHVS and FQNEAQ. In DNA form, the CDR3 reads TGTGCCAGCAGCCAGTGGGAACGGGGGACAGATACGCAGTATTTT. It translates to CASSQWERGTDTQYF.